Listed here are 4 T cell receptor beta chains from one sample, sequenced in a study of regulatory T cells in long-lasting Graves disease. Time point in this sample: persistent/refractory GD, antithyroid drugs over 5 years with positive TRAb. Extracted RNA from PBMCs served as the source of the TCR library. Arm-PCR with iRepertoire HTBI primers amplified the CDR3 regions for these TCR beta libraries. TCRdb recomputed calls from the multiplex PCR reads with MiXCR, one row per CDR3 protein. The sample lists about 420,000 distinct CDR3 sequences, 23% occurring once. The specimen was peripheral blood mononuclear cells (PBMCs), collected when the disease was refractory, from a patient treated with antithyroid drugs. Every receptor here comes from a female donor with Graves disease.

Worth noting for this clonotype: One base away lies a much larger clone, so this may be a sequencing read error. J is TRBJ1-2 and V is TRBV2; no clear D. CDR1 and CDR2 from the germline V gene are SNHLY and FYNNEI. The CDR3 is 13 amino acids. The germline V and J ends were trimmed by 3 bases and 2 bases, with 7 bases remaining between them. In DNA, the CDR3 is TGTGCCAGCAGTGAGGGCCACAACTATGGCTACACCTTC. Its protein product is CASSEGHNYGYTF.

This CDR3 is CASSQVGQADNQPQHF. DNA of the CDR3: TGTGCCAGCAGCCAAGTGGGCCAGGCAGATAATCAGCCCCAGCATTTT. This chain links TRBV4-2 with TRBJ1-5, with D unclear. This CDR3 spans 16 amino acids. The germline V and J ends were trimmed by 1 base and 4 bases, with 14 bases remaining between them. Germline V lookup: CDR1 LGHNA, CDR2 YNFKEQ.

This clonotype showed up many times. The chain joins TRBV28 to TRBJ1-6; 7 nucleotides line up with TRBD1. CDR3 length equals 18 residues. CDR1 is MDHEN and CDR2 is SYDVKM in the germline V gene. The J segment lost 1 base and the V segment lost 6 bases, leaving 12 bases of the junction unmatched. CDR3 amino acids: CASSSLTGIVSYNSPLHF. As DNA, the CDR3 is TGTGCCAGCAGCTCTCTGACAGGGATCGTATCCTATAATTCACCCCTCCACTTT.

This chain joins TRBV6-1 and TRBJ2-1, with TRBD2 identical over 7 bases. This CDR3 is built from 14 residues. Unmatched junction bases numbered 10, after V lost 6 bases and J lost 8 bases. CDR1 MNHNS and CDR2 SASEGT come from the germline V gene. The CDR3 region has the DNA TGTGCCAGCAGAAGGGAGGGTGCCTTGGATGAGCAGTTCTTC. Translating it yields CASRREGALDEQFF.